Following are 30 T cell receptor beta chains from one sample sequenced in a study of CD8+CD57+ T cells in acquired aplastic anemia. Genomic DNA was employed as the template in profiling TCR beta VDJ and CDR3. One entry per CDR3 protein results from TCRdb running MiXCR on the reads. The data contain around 150,000 distinct CDR3 sequences, roughly 48% of them seen just once; the ten biggest clones take up under 35%. Whoever was chosen for sequencing had shown CD8+CD57+ cell expansion by flow cytometry. The sequenced sample was sorted CD4+, CD8+, or CD8+CD57+ T cells (not recorded which) from PBMCs. The receptors here all came from a human donor with aplastic anemia.

The chain joins TRBV29-1 to TRBJ2-7; 12 bases line up with TRBD1. The germline CDR1 and CDR2 sequences are SQVTM and ANQGSEA. The trim removed 4 bases at V and 6 bases at J, leaving 13 bases unmatched. The CDR3 covers 16 residues. The CDR3 coding sequence is TGCAGCGTTGTAAGCAAGGGACAGGGGGCGGGAGGCGAGCAGTACTTC. It codes for CSVVSKGQGAGGEQYF.

In this sample, this clonotype turned up many times. V is TRBV7-3 and J is TRBJ1-1; possible D gene TRBD1, 5 bases. Trimming took off 1 base at V and 1 base at J, with 10 bases between the two ends. In germline, CDR1 is SGHTA, CDR2 FQGTGA. There are 15 residues in the CDR3. CDR3 DNA: TGTGCCAGCAGCTTAAATGGCAGGGAGAACACTGAAGCTTTCTTT. This codes for CASSLNGRENTEAFF.

This clonotype was seen many times. The chain employs TRBV7-9 and TRBJ2-7; a weak D match, TRBD2 (5 bases). Germline V gene sequence: CDR1 SEHNR, CDR2 FQNEAQ (reference sequence). The CDR3 has 15 amino acids. Trimming pared 2 bases from V and 0 bases from J, leaving 11 bases between. As DNA, the CDR3 is TGTGCCAGCAGCTTAAGGGAGTCACCCTCCTACGAGCAGTACTTC. Amino acids: CASSLRESPSYEQYF.

The rearrangement joins TRBV9 to TRBJ2-1, with 11 bases that match TRBD2. After removal of 1 base from V and 0 bases from J, the junction contained 6 bases not matched to a gene. The germline gives CDR1 SGDLS, CDR2 YYNGEE. The CDR3 length is 18 residues. CDR3 nucleotides: TGTGCCAGCAGCGTATTAGCGGGAGGGCCGGGCTCCTACAATGAGCAGTTCTTC. Its protein product is CASSVLAGGPGSYNEQFF.

The rearrangement uses TRBV29-1 and TRBJ2-7, with 9 nucleotides matching TRBD2. Germline loops: CDR1 SQVTM, CDR2 ANQGSEA. The CDR3 is 13 residues long. Trimming at V came to 6 bases and at J to 2 bases, leaving 5 bases not matched to a gene. For the CDR3, the DNA is TGCAGCGTGATCGGGACTAGCACCTACGAGCAGTACTTC. Translated: CSVIGTSTYEQYF.

The chain uses TRBV29-1 and TRBJ1-2; TRBD1 is a possible D gene (6 bases). CDR1 and CDR2 from the germline V gene are SQVTM and ANQGSEA. This CDR3 region has 13 residues. The V and J ends lost 7 bases and 2 bases respectively, with 14 bases between them. In DNA, the CDR3 is TGCAGCGCTGTTGGGGGGCCAAACTATGGCTACACCTTC. It is translated as CSAVGGPNYGYTF.

This sequence joins TRBV11-2 and TRBJ2-1; a weak D match, TRBD2 (5 bases). This CDR3 has 16 amino acids. Germline V gene lookup returns CDR1 SGHAT and CDR2 FQNNGV. Trimming stripped 3 bases from V and 2 bases from J, with 14 bases between. The CDR3 sequence: CASSLRARGPYNEQFF. The CDR3 DNA sequence: TGTGCCAGCAGCTTGAGGGCGCGTGGCCCCTACAATGAGCAGTTCTTC.

The V call is TRBV2, the J call TRBJ2-1; D is unresolved. Germline CDR1 SNHLY, CDR2 FYNNEI. Deletions cut 7 bases from V and 0 bases from J, with 7 bases between. This CDR3 is built from 13 residues. CDR3 nucleotides: TGTGCCAGCAAAGAGAGCTCCTACAATGAGCAGTTCTTC. This gives the protein CASKESSYNEQFF. Full variable domain (rest looked up from reference TRBV2 and TRBJ2-1): EPEVTQTPSHQVTQMGQEVILRCVPISNHLYFYWYRQILGQKVEFLVSFYNNEISEKSEIFDDQFSVERPDGSNFTLKIRSTKLEDSAMYFCASKESSYNEQFFGPGTRLTVL.

The chain is built from TRBV14 and TRBJ1-5; D is perhaps TRBD1 (6 bases). The germline V and J ends were trimmed by 4 bases and 6 bases, with 16 bases remaining between them. CDR1 and CDR2 (germline): SGHDN, FVKESK. The CDR3 consists of 15 residues. The CDR3 here is CASSPQGTVGQPQHF. The CDR3 DNA follows: TGTGCCAGCAGCCCGCAGGGGACGGTGGGTCAGCCCCAGCATTTT.

This chain uses TRBV20-1 with TRBJ2-1; perhaps TRBD2 as D (5 bases). V gave up 6 bases and J gave up 4 bases, with 25 bases separating them. CDR1 is DFQATT and CDR2 is SNEGSKA in the germline V gene (reference sequence). This CDR3 is 17 amino acids long. The CDR3 reads CSASSPVGADLYNEQFF. The CDR3 nucleotides read TGCAGTGCCAGCAGTCCCGTAGGAGCGGACCTGTACAATGAGCAGTTCTTC.

This clonotype was seen just once. A clone one base away is much larger, so this may be a read error. Lacking the conserved final phenylalanine or tryptophan, this CDR3 likely reflects a read error. J is TRBJ1-1 and V is TRBV5-6; D is undetermined. The CDR3 consists of 11 residues. V lost 5 bases and J 8 bases, leaving 10 bases between the germline ends. CDR1 is SGHDT and CDR2 is YYEEEE in the germline V gene. This CDR3 reads CASSVTSEAFL. The DNA for the CDR3 is TGTGCCAGCAGTGTGACATCAGAAGCTTTCCTT.

V and J are TRBV24-1 and TRBJ2-3; TRBD1 aligns across 12 bases. The CDR3 is 17 residues long. After removal of 3 bases from V and 6 bases from J, the junction contained 9 bases not matched to a gene. Germline V lookup: CDR1 KGHDR, CDR2 SFDVKD. DNA for the CDR3: TGTGCCACCAGTGATCCGGGACAGGGGGCAGCCGGGGATACGCAGTATTTT. Encoded protein: CATSDPGQGAAGDTQYF.

In its sample, this clonotype was seen many times. The chain joins TRBV6-1 to TRBJ2-1; D not resolved. CDR1 MNHNS and CDR2 SASEGT come from the germline V gene. V dropped 5 bases and J dropped 8 bases, with 10 bases sitting between them. The CDR3 has 12 residues. CDR3 sequence: CASSRTWDEQFF. The DNA for the CDR3 is TGTGCCAGCAGTCGAACCTGGGATGAGCAGTTCTTC.

This clonotype was observed at least ten times. The rearrangement uses TRBV5-1 and TRBJ1-1, with D possibly being TRBD1 (5 bases). V lost 3 bases and J 1 base, leaving 16 bases between the germline ends. The CDR3 has 16 amino acids. CDR1 is SGHRS and CDR2 is YFSETQ in the germline V gene. The CDR3 spells CASSSGVTVGNTEAFF. The CDR3 region has the DNA TGCGCCAGCAGCTCGGGGGTGACAGTGGGGAACACTGAAGCTTTCTTT.

This clonotype occurred a few times. A much larger clone differs by one base, so this may be a read error. As the CDR3 is not closed by the conserved phenylalanine or tryptophan, this likely results from a read error. The CDR3, as DNA: TGTGCCAGCAGTTTGGGAGGGGTTGATTCACCCCTCCACTCT. The encoded protein is CASSLGGVDSPLHS. V is TRBV12-3 or TRBV12-4 and J is TRBJ1-6; tentative D call: TRBD1 (5 bases). The CDR3 loop spans 14 amino acids. V was shortened by 3 bases and J by 8 bases, with 11 bases between the two germline ends.

Regarding this clonotype: Given a much more abundant clone one base away, this may be a read error. V is TRBV13 and J is TRBJ2-3; TRBD2 is a possible D gene (5 bases). This CDR3 comprises 15 residues. CDR1 PRHDT and CDR2 FYEKMQ come from the germline V gene (reference sequence). In nucleotides, the CDR3 is TGTGCCAGCAGCTTAGTTGGCTCTAGCACAGATACGCAGTGTTTT. Protein product: CASSLVGSSTDTQCF.

This chain connects TRBV2 to TRBJ1-1; D ambiguous. V dropped 5 bases and J dropped 0 bases, with 13 bases sitting between them. Germline CDR1 is SNHLY and CDR2 is FYNNEI. The CDR3 is 15 amino acids. The CDR3 is CASSPLNRVNTEAFF. The CDR3 DNA reads TGTGCCAGCAGTCCTTTGAATCGAGTGAACACTGAAGCTTTCTTT.

The chain has TRBV20-1 and TRBJ1-1, with D possibly being TRBD1 (5 bases). Trimming took 1 base from V and 5 from J, leaving 11 bases between them. This CDR3 has 13 amino acids. CDR1 and CDR2 (germline): DFQATT, SNEGSKA (reference sequence). The CDR3 region has the DNA TGCAGTGCTAGAGTCGGGGGGACGACTGAAGCTTTCTTT. Amino acids: CSARVGGTTEAFF.

The chain joins TRBV10-2 to TRBJ2-7; tentative D call: TRBD2 (6 bases). The CDR3 contains 14 residues. CDR1 WSHSY and CDR2 SAAADI come from the germline V gene. V gave up 7 bases and J gave up 0 bases, with 13 bases separating them. The CDR3 bases are TGCGCCAGCAAGGCGGGGACCGCCTCCTACGAGCAGTACTTC. Encoded protein: CASKAGTASYEQYF.

The CDR3 nucleotides read TGCAGCGTCGGGGGACCCCCCTATAGCACAGATACGCAGTATTTT. Protein product: CSVGGPPYSTDTQYF. The chain uses TRBV29-1 and TRBJ2-3; TRBD2 might be the D (6 bases). The CDR3 is made up of 15 amino acids. Germline CDR1 reads SQVTM; CDR2 reads ANQGSEA. V was clipped by 6 bases and J by 0 bases, with 16 bases between them.

The gene calls are TRBV6-5 and TRBJ2-2; D remains ambiguous. This CDR3 comprises 15 residues. V dropped 0 bases and J dropped 4 bases, with 9 bases sitting between them. Germline CDR1 and CDR2: MNHEY and SVGAGI. The CDR3 DNA reads TGTGCCAGCAGTTACTCTACAGAACTCACCGGGGAGCTGTTTTTT. As protein: CASSYSTELTGELFF.

This clonotype has just a few counts. The V and J genes are TRBV10-3 and TRBJ2-7; TRBD1 matches at 7 bases. Germline V lookup: CDR1 ENHRY, CDR2 SYGVKD. V trimming: 6 bases; J trimming: 7 bases; junction bases outside the gene matches: 12. This CDR3 region has 14 residues. CDR3 bases: TGTGCCATCAGACCCGACAGGGCTCTCGGTGAGCAGTACTTC. This gives the protein CAIRPDRALGEQYF.

The V gene is TRBV19, the J gene TRBJ1-3; D is undetermined. Germline loops: CDR1 LNHDA, CDR2 SQIVND (reference sequence). With 7 bases removed from V and 2 bases from J, the gap between germline ends came to 21 bases. This CDR3 has 17 amino acids. The CDR3 DNA reads as TGTGCCAGTAATAACCAGGCTACCCGGCGCGCTGGAAACACCATATATTTT. Translating it yields CASNNQATRRAGNTIYF.

This clonotype was recorded at least ten times. The V gene is TRBV4-2, the J gene TRBJ2-1, with TRBD2 matching 10 bases. Germline-derived CDR1 and CDR2 are LGHNA and YNFKEQ. The CDR3 is 20 amino acids. V lost 4 bases and J lost 4; bases outside the gene matches: 19. The CDR3, as DNA: TGTGCCAGCAGCCTCGGTCTAGCGGGAGCTTTAGACCCCAGATACAATGAGCAGTTCTTC. This encodes CASSLGLAGALDPRYNEQFF.

This clonotype was observed once. The rearrangement uses TRBV2 and TRBJ1-1; D is ambiguous. The CDR3 length is 13 residues. Trimming shortened V by 6 bases and J by 5 bases, and 13 bases separated the two germline ends. Germline CDR1 and CDR2: SNHLY and FYNNEI. CDR3: CASSTALWTEAFF. As DNA, the CDR3 is TGTGCCAGCAGCACAGCCCTATGGACTGAAGCTTTCTTT.

This clonotype was recorded many times. V and J are TRBV11-1 and TRBJ1-2; 10 bases map to TRBD1. Germline CDR1 is SGHAT and CDR2 is FQDESV (reference sequence). J gave up 8 bases and V 5 bases, and 5 bases lay outside the gene matches. The CDR3 totals 13 residues. Here the CDR3 reads CASSQDRGFGYTF. The CDR3 coding sequence is TGTGCCAGCAGCCAGGACAGGGGGTTCGGCTACACCTTC.

This clonotype came up many times. The V call is TRBV10-3, the J call TRBJ2-3; 7 bases map to TRBD1. The J segment lost 2 bases and the V segment lost 4 bases, leaving 3 bases of the junction unmatched. CDR1 is ENHRY, CDR2 SYGVKD, per germline. The CDR3 sequence is 14 residues long. CDR3 in amino acids: CAISGGQDTDTQYF. CDR3 nucleotides: TGTGCCATCAGTGGTGGACAGGACACAGATACGCAGTATTTT.

The chain recombines TRBV5-5 with TRBJ2-1; D gene ambiguous. The CDR3 has 13 residues. Germline assignment: CDR1 SGHKS and CDR2 YYEKEE (reference sequence). Trimming removed 5 bases from V and 5 bases from J, with 11 bases in between. The CDR3 loop reads CASSHASDNEQFF. The DNA for the CDR3 is TGTGCCAGCAGTCACGCCAGCGACAATGAGCAGTTCTTC.

This clonotype was counted many times. This sequence joins TRBV10-3 and TRBJ2-5; D gene unclear. This CDR3 has 15 amino acids. The ends were cut back, 2 bases at V and 1 base at J, with 11 bases in the middle. Germline values: CDR1 ENHRY, CDR2 SYGVKD. In DNA form, the CDR3 reads TGTGCCATCAGTGAGGACCCCGGGCTCCAAGAGACCCAGTACTTC. As protein: CAISEDPGLQETQYF.

The chain couples TRBV7-6 to TRBJ1-1; D gene ambiguous. The CDR3 covers 11 residues. Germline loops: CDR1 SGHVS, CDR2 FNYEAQ. The V end lost 2 bases, the J end lost 7 bases, and 5 bases lay between the germline ends. CDR3 region: CASSLNREAFF. The CDR3 nucleotides are TGTGCCAGCAGCTTAAACCGTGAAGCTTTCTTT.